The text below deals with one TCR beta chain. Antigen specificity is unknown. These data belong to a study of CD8 T cells in ankylosing spondylitis. General study findings and limits: As reported, disease-linked clones showed significant enrichment in matched ankylosing spondylitis synovial fluid.

Quantitative 5'-RACE was performed with molecular barcodes, and it yielded the TCR beta libraries. TCRdb independently ran MiXCR on the 5' RACE reads; one entry per CDR3 protein. The table shows about 340,000 distinct CDR3 sequences, with roughly 20% occurring only once. V was shortened by 4 bases and J by 2 bases, with 15 bases between the two germline ends. The CDR3 is made up of 16 amino acids. Germline values: CDR1 SGHAT, CDR2 FQNNGV. The clonotype originates from a male donor with ankylosing spondylitis or in good health (not recorded which). The V gene is TRBV11-2, the J gene TRBJ2-1, with unresolved D. The sequencing input was blood, either unsorted or a sorted T cell fraction (not recorded which). As DNA, the CDR3 is TGTGCCAGCAGCTCCCGTTTTCCGGCAACCTACAATGAGCAGTTCTTC. As protein: CASSSRFPATYNEQFF.